A single sample gave rise to the 9 T cell receptor beta chains below, sequenced in a study of T-cell reconstitution after alpha-beta-depleted transplantation in children. TCRbeta library construction was performed incorporating unique molecular identifiers. TCRdb used MiXCR to reprocess the PCR reads, holding one entry per CDR3 protein. The repertoire has about 270,000 distinct CDR3 sequences, approximately 9.6% of them found once; the top ten carry 9.5% to 13%. The sample in question was PBMCs from the stem cell graft donor, obtained from the stem cell graft. The origin of the receptors is a human donor who donated a stem cell graft to a child with SCID.

This clonotype was seen a handful of times. The chain combines TRBV9 with TRBJ2-7; 7 positions match TRBD1. Germline CDR1 and CDR2: SGDLS and YYNGEE. J lost 3 bases, V lost 0 bases, and 3 bases had no gene match. The CDR3 contains 14 residues. The CDR3 here is CASSVGQGVYEQYF. The DNA of the CDR3 is TGTGCCAGCAGCGTAGGACAGGGAGTCTACGAGCAGTACTTC.

This clonotype came up a few times. The chain links TRBV5-6 to TRBJ1-1; TRBD1 is a possible D gene (6 bases). Germline V gives CDR1 SGHDT, CDR2 YYEEEE. The CDR3 totals 14 residues. Trimming left V 3 bases short and J 6 bases short, with 15 bases between. The CDR3 is CASSSRGLKAEAFF. For the CDR3, the DNA is TGTGCCAGCAGCTCGCGGGGGCTGAAAGCTGAAGCTTTCTTT.

This chain connects TRBV19 to TRBJ2-7, with D uncertain. CDR1 is LNHDA, CDR2 SQIVND, per germline (reference sequence). The CDR3 covers 14 residues. V lost 2 bases, J lost 2 bases, and 10 bases lay in between. The DNA of the CDR3 is TGTGCCAGTAGTATAATAGCAGGAGCCTACGAGCAGTACTTC. It yields the protein CASSIIAGAYEQYF.

This clonotype appeared a few times. The rearrangement links TRBV20-1 to TRBJ1-5; unclear D gene. Per the germline V gene, CDR1 is DFQATT and CDR2 is SNEGSKA (reference sequence). This CDR3 contains 14 residues. V lost 1 base, J lost 3 bases, and 10 bases lay in between. The chain's CDR3 is CSARGFGVNQPQHF. The CDR3 DNA reads as TGCAGTGCTAGAGGTTTCGGGGTCAATCAGCCCCAGCATTTT.

This clonotype was recorded many times. The V call is TRBV5-1, the J call TRBJ2-5, with a possible D match to TRBD2 (7 bases). Germline CDR1 is SGHRS and CDR2 is YFSETQ. Trimming left V 5 bases short and J 4 bases short, with 21 bases between. The length of the CDR3 is 16 residues. CDR3 nucleotide sequence: TGCGCCAGCAGACCCTCTTGGGGGGGGCCGCCAGAGACCCAGTACTTC. It specifies CASRPSWGGPPETQYF.

This clonotype was counted ten times or more. This chain joins TRBV4-1 and TRBJ2-7; D not resolved. CDR3 length: 14 residues. The V end was cut by 5 bases, the J end by 3 bases, with 14 bases between. Looked up from germline, CDR1 is MGHRA and CDR2 is YSYEKL. The CDR3 here is CASSGWPLYYEQYF. The CDR3 coding sequence is TGCGCCAGCAGCGGATGGCCCCTATACTACGAGCAGTACTTC.

The chain combines TRBV9 with TRBJ2-3; D may be TRBD2 (5 bases). The CDR3 covers 13 residues. Trimming stripped 6 bases from V and 5 bases from J, with 13 bases between. CDR1 and CDR2 from the germline V gene are SGDLS and YYNGEE. CDR3 sequence (DNA): TGTGCCAGCAACCCTCTAGCTAGAGATACGCAGTATTTT. Its translation: CASNPLARDTQYF.

The chain is built from TRBV4-1 and TRBJ2-1; D is ambiguous. Trimming stripped 0 bases from V and 10 bases from J, with 10 bases between. The CDR3 covers 13 residues. Looked up from germline, CDR1 is MGHRA and CDR2 is YSYEKL. The CDR3 coding sequence is TGCGCCAGCAGCCAAGATGTATCGACAGAGCAGTTCTTC. It translates to CASSQDVSTEQFF.

This clonotype was counted only a few times. V gene TRBV20-1 combines with J gene TRBJ1-6; D gene ambiguous. The CDR3 has 12 residues. Germline-derived CDR1 and CDR2 are DFQATT and SNEGSKA (reference sequence). Deletions cut 4 bases from V and 7 bases from J, with 8 bases between. The CDR3 region has the DNA TGCAGTGCTACGGACGGAAATTCACCCCTCCACTTT. Its protein product is CSATDGNSPLHF.